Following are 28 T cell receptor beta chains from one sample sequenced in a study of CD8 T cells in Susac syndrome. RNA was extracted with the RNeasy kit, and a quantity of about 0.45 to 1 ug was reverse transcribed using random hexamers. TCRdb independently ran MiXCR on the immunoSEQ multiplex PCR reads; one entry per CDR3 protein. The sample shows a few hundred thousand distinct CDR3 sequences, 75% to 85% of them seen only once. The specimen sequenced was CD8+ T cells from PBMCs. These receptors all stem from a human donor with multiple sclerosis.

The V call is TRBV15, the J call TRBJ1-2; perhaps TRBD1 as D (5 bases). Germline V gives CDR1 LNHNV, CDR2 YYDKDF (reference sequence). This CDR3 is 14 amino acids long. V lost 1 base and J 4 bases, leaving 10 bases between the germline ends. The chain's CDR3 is CATSRGPGSYGYTF. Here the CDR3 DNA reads TGTGCCACCAGCAGAGGACCAGGGAGCTATGGCTACACCTTC.

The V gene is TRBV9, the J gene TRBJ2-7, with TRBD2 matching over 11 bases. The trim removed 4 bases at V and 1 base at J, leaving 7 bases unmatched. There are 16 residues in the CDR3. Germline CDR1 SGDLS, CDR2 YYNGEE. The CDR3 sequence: CASSYHRLAGSYEQYF. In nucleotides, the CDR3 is TGTGCCAGCAGCTACCACCGACTAGCGGGATCCTACGAGCAGTACTTC.

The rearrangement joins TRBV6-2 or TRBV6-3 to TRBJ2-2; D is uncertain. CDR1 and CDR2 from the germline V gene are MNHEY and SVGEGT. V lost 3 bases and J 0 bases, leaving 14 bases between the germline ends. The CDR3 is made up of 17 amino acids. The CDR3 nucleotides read TGTGCCAGCAGTTATTCGGCGGAAGGGACGAACACCGGGGAGCTGTTTTTT. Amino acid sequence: CASSYSAEGTNTGELFF.

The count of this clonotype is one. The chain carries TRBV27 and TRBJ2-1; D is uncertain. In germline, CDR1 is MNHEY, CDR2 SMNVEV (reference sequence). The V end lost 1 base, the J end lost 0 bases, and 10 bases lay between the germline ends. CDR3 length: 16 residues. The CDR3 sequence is CASSLFAESSYNEQFF. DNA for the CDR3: TGTGCCAGCAGTTTATTCGCGGAGAGCTCCTACAATGAGCAGTTCTTC.

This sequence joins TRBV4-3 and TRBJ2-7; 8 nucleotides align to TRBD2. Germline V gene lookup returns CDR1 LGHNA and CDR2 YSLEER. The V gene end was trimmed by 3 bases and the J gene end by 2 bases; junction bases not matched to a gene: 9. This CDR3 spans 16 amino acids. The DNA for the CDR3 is TGCGCCAGCAGCCACCTACTAGCGGAGCCGCCCTACGAGCAGTACTTC. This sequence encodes CASSHLLAEPPYEQYF.

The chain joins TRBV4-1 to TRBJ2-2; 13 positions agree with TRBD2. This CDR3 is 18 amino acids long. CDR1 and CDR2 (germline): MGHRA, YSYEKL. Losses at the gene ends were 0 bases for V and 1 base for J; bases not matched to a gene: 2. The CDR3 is CASSQEGLAGMNTGELFF. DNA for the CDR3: TGCGCCAGCAGCCAAGAGGGACTAGCGGGAATGAACACCGGGGAGCTGTTTTTT.

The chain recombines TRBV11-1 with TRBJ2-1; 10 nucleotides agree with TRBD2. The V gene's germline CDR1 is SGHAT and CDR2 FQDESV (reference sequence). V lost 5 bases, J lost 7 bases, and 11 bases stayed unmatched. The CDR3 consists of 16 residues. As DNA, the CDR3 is TGTGCCAGCAGCCCCCTAGGGGGACTAGCGCATAATGAGCAGTTCTTC. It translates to CASSPLGGLAHNEQFF.

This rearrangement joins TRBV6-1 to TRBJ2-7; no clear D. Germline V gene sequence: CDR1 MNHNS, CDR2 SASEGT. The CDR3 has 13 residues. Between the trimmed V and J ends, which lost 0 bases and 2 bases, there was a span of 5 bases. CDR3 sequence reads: CASSEASAYEQYF. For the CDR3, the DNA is TGTGCCAGCAGTGAAGCAAGTGCCTACGAGCAGTACTTC.

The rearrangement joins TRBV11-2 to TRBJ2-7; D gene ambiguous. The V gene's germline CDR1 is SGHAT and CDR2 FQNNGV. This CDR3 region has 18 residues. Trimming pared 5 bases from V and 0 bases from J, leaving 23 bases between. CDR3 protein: CASSPRYPFRRGSYEQYF. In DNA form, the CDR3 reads TGTGCCAGCAGCCCCCGTTATCCCTTTAGGAGAGGCTCCTACGAGCAGTACTTC.

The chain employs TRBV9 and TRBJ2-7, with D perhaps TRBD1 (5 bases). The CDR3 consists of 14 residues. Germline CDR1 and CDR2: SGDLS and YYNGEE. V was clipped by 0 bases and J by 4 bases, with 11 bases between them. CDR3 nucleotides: TGTGCCAGCAGCGTAGGCGACAGCGTATACGAGCAGTACTTC. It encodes CASSVGDSVYEQYF.

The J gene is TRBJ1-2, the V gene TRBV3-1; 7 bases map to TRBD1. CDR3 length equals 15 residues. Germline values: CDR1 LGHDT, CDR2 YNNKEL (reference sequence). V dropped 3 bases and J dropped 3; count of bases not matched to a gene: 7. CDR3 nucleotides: TGTGCCAGCAGCCAGGGGACAGTATTTGACTATGGCTACACCTTC. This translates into CASSQGTVFDYGYTF.

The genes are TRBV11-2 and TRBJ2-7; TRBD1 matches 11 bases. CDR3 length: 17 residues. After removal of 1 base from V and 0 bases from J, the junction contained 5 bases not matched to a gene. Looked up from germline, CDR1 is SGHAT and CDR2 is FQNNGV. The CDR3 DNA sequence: TGTGCCAGCAGCTTAGGGACAGGGGGCATTCTCTCCTACGAGCAGTACTTC. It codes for CASSLGTGGILSYEQYF.

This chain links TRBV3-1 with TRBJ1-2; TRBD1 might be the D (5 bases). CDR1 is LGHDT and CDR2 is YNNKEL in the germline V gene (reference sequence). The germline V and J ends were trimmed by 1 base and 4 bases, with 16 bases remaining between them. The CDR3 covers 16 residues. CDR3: CASSQGGHPRSYGYTF. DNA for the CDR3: TGTGCCAGCAGCCAAGGGGGCCATCCCAGGAGCTATGGCTACACCTTC.

DNA for the CDR3: TGTGCCAGCAGTTCCTCTCCGGGGGCGCAAGAAAAACTGTTTTTT. As protein: CASSSSPGAQEKLFF. V gene TRBV28 combines with J gene TRBJ1-4; tentatively, D is TRBD1 (6 bases). Trimming cost V 4 bases and J 8 bases, with 17 bases left between them. Germline CDR1 MDHEN, CDR2 SYDVKM. CDR3 size: 15 residues.

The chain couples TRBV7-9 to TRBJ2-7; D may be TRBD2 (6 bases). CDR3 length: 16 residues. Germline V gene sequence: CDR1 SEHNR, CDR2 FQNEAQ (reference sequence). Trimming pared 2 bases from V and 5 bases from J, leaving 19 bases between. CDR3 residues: CASSLLAGSRRDEQYF. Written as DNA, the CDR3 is TGTGCCAGCAGCTTACTGGCGGGGAGCCGTAGGGACGAGCAGTACTTC. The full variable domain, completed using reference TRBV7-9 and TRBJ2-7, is DTGVSQNPRHKITKRGQNVTFRCDPISEHNRLYWYRQTLGQGPEFLTYFQNEAQLEKSRLLSDRFSAERPKGSFSTLEIQRTEQGDSAMYLCASSLLAGSRRDEQYFGPGTRLTVT.

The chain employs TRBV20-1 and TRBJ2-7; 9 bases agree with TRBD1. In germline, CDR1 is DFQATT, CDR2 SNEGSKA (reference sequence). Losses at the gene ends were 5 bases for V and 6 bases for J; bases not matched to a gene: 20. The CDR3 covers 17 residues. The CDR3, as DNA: TGCAGTGCTGGCCCAAACAGGGGGCGCAAGGTATCAGGCGAGCAGTACTTC. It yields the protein CSAGPNRGRKVSGEQYF.

CDR3 sequence: CASSPFSGKGANVLTF. For the CDR3, the DNA is TGTGCCAGCAGCCCCTTTTCAGGGAAGGGGGCCAACGTCCTGACTTTC. The chain links TRBV7-9 to TRBJ2-6; weak D call: TRBD1 (5 bases). The CDR3 has 16 amino acids. Germline CDR1 SEHNR, CDR2 FQNEAQ (reference sequence). The V gene lost 5 bases and the J gene lost 4 bases, with 15 bases spanning the gap.

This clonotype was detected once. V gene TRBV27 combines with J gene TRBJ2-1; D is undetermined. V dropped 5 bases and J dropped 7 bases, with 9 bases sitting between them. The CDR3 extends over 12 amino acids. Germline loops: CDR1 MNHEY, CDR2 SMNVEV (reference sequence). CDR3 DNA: TGTGCCAGCAGTCCCTTAACTAATGAGCAGTTCTTC. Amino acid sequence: CASSPLTNEQFF.

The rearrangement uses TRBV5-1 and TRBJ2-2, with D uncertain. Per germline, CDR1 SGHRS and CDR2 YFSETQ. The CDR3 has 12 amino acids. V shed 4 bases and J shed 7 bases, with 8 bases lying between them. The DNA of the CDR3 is TGCGCCAGCAGCCCCGAAATCGGGGAGCTGTTTTTT. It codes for CASSPEIGELFF.

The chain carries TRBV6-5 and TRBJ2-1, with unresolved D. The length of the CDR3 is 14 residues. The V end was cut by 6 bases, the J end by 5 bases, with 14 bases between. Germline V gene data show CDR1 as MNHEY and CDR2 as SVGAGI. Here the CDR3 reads CASSPEETHNEQFF. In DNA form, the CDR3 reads TGTGCCAGCAGCCCCGAGGAGACCCACAATGAGCAGTTCTTC.

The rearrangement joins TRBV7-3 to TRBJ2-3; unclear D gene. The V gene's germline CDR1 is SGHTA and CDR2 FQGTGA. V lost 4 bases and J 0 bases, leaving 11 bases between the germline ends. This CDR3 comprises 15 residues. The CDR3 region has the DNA TGTGCCAGCAGCTCTTCTTTAAGGAGCACAGATACGCAGTATTTT. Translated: CASSSSLRSTDTQYF.

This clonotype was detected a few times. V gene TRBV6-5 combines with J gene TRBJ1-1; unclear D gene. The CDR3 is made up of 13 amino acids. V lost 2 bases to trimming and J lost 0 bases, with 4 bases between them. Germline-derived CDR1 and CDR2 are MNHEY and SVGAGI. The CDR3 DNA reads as TGTGCCAGCAGTTACACGATGAACACTGAAGCTTTCTTT. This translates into CASSYTMNTEAFF.

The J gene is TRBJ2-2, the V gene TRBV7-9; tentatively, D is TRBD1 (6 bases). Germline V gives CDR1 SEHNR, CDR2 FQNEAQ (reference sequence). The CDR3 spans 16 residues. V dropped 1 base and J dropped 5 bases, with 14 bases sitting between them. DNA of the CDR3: TGTGCCAGCAGCTTAGTTTGGACAGCACCTACCGGGGAGCTGTTTTTT. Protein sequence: CASSLVWTAPTGELFF.

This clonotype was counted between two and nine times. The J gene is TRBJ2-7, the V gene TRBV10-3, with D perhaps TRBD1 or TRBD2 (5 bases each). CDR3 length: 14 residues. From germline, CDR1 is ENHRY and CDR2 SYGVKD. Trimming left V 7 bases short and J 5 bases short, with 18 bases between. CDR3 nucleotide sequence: TGTGCCATCACTCCGAGTGGGGGAACCGACGAGCAGTACTTC. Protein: CAITPSGGTDEQYF.

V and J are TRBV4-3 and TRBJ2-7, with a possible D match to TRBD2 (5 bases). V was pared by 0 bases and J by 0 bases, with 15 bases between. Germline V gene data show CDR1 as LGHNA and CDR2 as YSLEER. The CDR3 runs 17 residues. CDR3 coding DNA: TGCGCCAGCAGCCAAGATTATGGGGAGACCCGCTCCTACGAGCAGTACTTC. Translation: CASSQDYGETRSYEQYF.

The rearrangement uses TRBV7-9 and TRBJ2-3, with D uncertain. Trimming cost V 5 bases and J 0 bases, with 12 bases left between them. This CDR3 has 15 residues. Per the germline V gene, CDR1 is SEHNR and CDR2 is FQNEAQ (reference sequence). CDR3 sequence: CASSDRPISTDTQYF. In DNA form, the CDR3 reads TGTGCCAGCAGCGACCGACCTATTAGCACAGATACGCAGTATTTT.

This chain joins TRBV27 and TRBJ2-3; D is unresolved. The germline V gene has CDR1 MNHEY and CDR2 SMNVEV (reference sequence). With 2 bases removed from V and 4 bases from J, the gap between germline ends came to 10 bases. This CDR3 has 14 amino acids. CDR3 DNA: TGTGCCAGCAGTTTAGGAGTTCGATCAGATACGCAGTATTTT. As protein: CASSLGVRSDTQYF.

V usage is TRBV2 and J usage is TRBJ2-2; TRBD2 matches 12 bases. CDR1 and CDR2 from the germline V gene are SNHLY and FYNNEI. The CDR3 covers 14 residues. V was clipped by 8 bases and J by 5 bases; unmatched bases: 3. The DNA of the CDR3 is TGTGCCAGCGATGGACTAGCGGGAACCGGGGAGCTGTTTTTT. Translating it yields CASDGLAGTGELFF. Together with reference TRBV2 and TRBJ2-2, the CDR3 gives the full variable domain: EPEVTQTPSHQVTQMGQEVILRCVPISNHLYFYWYRQILGQKVEFLVSFYNNEISEKSEIFDDQFSVERPDGSNFTLKIRSTKLEDSAMYFCASDGLAGTGELFFGEGSRLTVL.